A selection of T cell receptor beta chains follows, all from one sample in a study of cytomegalovirus exposure and HLA in healthy donors. The table came from immunoSEQ multiplex PCR; TCRdb's copy has only in-frame clones and leaves some out. Of over 150,000 clones in the sample, 65% to 85% are singletons; the top ten hold about 1.3%. The specimen was PBMCs. The receptors stem from a man between 60 and 75 years old in good health and CMV-seronegative. Both conserved end residues are part of each CDR3.

j_call	v_call	cdr3_aa
TRBJ2-7	TRBV28	CASNHFRDRDNEQYF
TRBJ2-1	TRBV19	CASSIAASGGLYNEQFF
TRBJ1-4	TRBV27	CASSPSSPGQGGEKLFF
TRBJ2-1	TRBV5-6	CASSSPVGAGGLGEQFF
TRBJ2-7	TRBV7-6	CASSSRGQGWDEQYF
TRBJ2-7	TRBV27	CASKLTGAREQYF
TRBJ2-5	TRBV28	CASSFGATGGTQETQYF
TRBJ2-5	TRBV5-4	CASSLGTGGGKTQYF
TRBJ2-7	TRBV7-9	CASTPGLTYEQYF
TRBJ1-6	TRBV7-9	CASSFSGTEGSPLHF
TRBJ2-7	TRBV6-1	CASSDAAPGGWEQYF
TRBJ1-5	TRBV7-2	CASSSYQGYNQPQHF
TRBJ1-4	TRBV7-2	CASSISGGSNEKLFF
TRBJ1-1	TRBV19	CASRWGQGGSTEAFF
TRBJ2-3	TRBV25-1	CASSRGGHTQYF
TRBJ1-2	TRBV28	CASSATGFYGYTF
TRBJ2-1	TRBV30	CAWGHASSGAYNEQFF